Shown below are 5 T cell receptor beta chains from a single sample sequenced in a study of OX40 agonist ivuxolimab in advanced cancers. Sequenced by immunoSEQ multiplex PCR; TCRdb stores in-frame clones only, minus some. The sample shows 25,000 to 30,000 clones, approximately 83% of them seen only once. This sample comprised CD4+ or CD8+ T cells sorted from blood, obtained in a trial of the OX40 agonist ivuxolimab. These TCRs come from an adult with an advanced solid tumor such as melanoma, head and neck, liver or kidney cancer.

V is TRBV27 and J is TRBJ2-7; D is undetermined. The germline V and J ends were trimmed by 5 bases and 2 bases, with 7 bases remaining between them. The CDR3 totals 12 residues. Germline CDR1 MNHEY, CDR2 SMNVEV (reference sequence). The CDR3 DNA is TGTGCCAGCAGTACGTCCCCCTACGAGCAGTACTTC. Protein product: CASSTSPYEQYF.

The V and J genes are TRBV18 and TRBJ1-1; D is perhaps TRBD1 (6 bases). There are 14 residues in the CDR3. The V gene's germline CDR1 is KGHSH and CDR2 LQKENI. V was shortened by 2 bases and J by 3 bases, with 10 bases between the two germline ends. The CDR3 region has the DNA TGTGCCAGCTCACCAGCAACAGGGTACACTGAAGCTTTCTTT. As protein: CASSPATGYTEAFF. Using reference TRBV18 and TRBJ1-1 for the parts outside the CDR3, the full variable domain is NAGVMQNPRHLVRRRGQEARLRCSPMKGHSHVYWYRQLPEEGLKFMVYLQKENIIDESGMPKERFSAEFPKEGPSILRIQQVVRGDSAAYFCASSPATGYTEAFFGQGTRLTVV.

Concerning this clone itself: This specimen includes other DNA sequences encoding the same CDR3. This rearrangement joins TRBV18 to TRBJ2-7; TRBD1 matches at 9 bases. CDR1 is KGHSH and CDR2 is LQKENI in the germline V gene. V shed 6 bases and J 4 bases; nucleotides not matched to a gene: 7. The CDR3 has 14 amino acids. CDR3 in amino acids: CASSPGQGWYEQYF. For the CDR3, the DNA is TGTGCCAGCTCGCCAGGACAGGGGTGGTACGAGCAGTACTTC.

The V call is TRBV7-6, the J call TRBJ2-7; D not certain. This CDR3 contains 13 residues. Germline V gene lookup returns CDR1 SGHVS and CDR2 FNYEAQ. Trimming shortened V by 3 bases and J by 5 bases, and 11 bases separated the two germline ends. The CDR3 DNA is TGTGCCAGCAGCTTTTCGGTGGCCAACGAGCAGTACTTC. Translation gives CASSFSVANEQYF.

The chain links TRBV30 to TRBJ1-2, with 8 positions matching TRBD1. The J segment lost 6 bases and the V segment lost 5 bases, leaving 17 bases of the junction unmatched. Germline CDR1 is GTSNPN and CDR2 is SVGIG (reference sequence). CDR3 length equals 16 residues. CDR3 amino acids: CAWRAPGGPDLNGYTF. The CDR3 DNA is TGTGCCTGGCGGGCGCCAGGGGGCCCCGATTTGAATGGCTACACCTTC. Supplemented by reference TRBV30 and TRBJ1-2, the full variable domain reads SQTIHQWPATLVQPVGSPLSLECTVEGTSNPNLYWYRQAAGRGLQLLFYSVGIGQISSEVPQNLSASRPQDRQFILSSKKLLLSDSGFYLCAWRAPGGPDLNGYTFGSGTRLTVV.